This is a list of T cell receptor beta chains from one sample in a study of Ad26.COV2.S vaccination and SARS-CoV-2 variants. Profiled with immunoSEQ multiplex PCR; TCRdb holds only in-frame clones, not every one. The sample has approximately 300,000 clones; around 84% are singletons. The starting material was peripheral blood, obtained in a trial of Ad26.COV2.S vaccine versus placebo. All receptors derive from a person between 18 and 60 years old who received the Ad26.COV2.S COVID-19 vaccine or a placebo. The CDR3 runs from the conserved cysteine through the conserved F or W. A D gene is named only where the DNA matches it firmly. For some rows the clone size is stated as once, few or many, or as a class when expanded; others skip it.

clone_size j_call v_call d_call cdr3_aa cdr3_nt
- TRBJ1-3 TRBV30 TRBD1 CAWMGQGLGNTIYF TGTGCCTGGATGGGACAGGGACTTGGAAACACCATATATTTT
- TRBJ2-7 TRBV3-1/TRBV3-2 - CASSQGPGPTAYEQYF TGTGCCAGCAGCCAAGGTCCGGGACCGACAGCCTACGAGCAGTACTTC
- TRBJ1-4 TRBV10-1 TRBD1 CASSERGQVRETTTNEKLFF TGCGCCAGCAGTGAGCGGGGACAGGTCCGGGAAACCACAACTAATGAAAAACTGTTTTTT
- TRBJ1-5 TRBV7-2 TRBD1 CASSREGTGGISQHF TGTGCCAGCAGTCGCGAGGGGACAGGGGGCATTTCCCAGCATTTT
- TRBJ1-1 TRBV6-6 TRBD1 CASRWTGDTEAFF TGTGCCAGCAGATGGACAGGGGACACTGAAGCTTTCTTT
once TRBJ2-3 TRBV30 - CAWSGGFTDTQYF TGTGCCTGGAGTGGTGGGTTCACAGATACGCAGTATTTT
- TRBJ2-5 TRBV4-3 TRBD2 CASSQDFAGGRETQYF TGCGCCAGCAGCCAAGATTTCGCGGGGGGTCGGGAGACCCAGTACTTC
- TRBJ1-2 TRBV5-1 - CASSLGQAYDGYTF TGCGCCAGCAGCTTGGGACAGGCCTACGATGGCTACACCTTC
- TRBJ1-4 TRBV5-1 - CASSSLGSNEKLFF TGCGCCAGCAGCTCCCTGGGGTCTAATGAAAAACTGTTTTTT
- TRBJ1-5 TRBV6-2/TRBV6-3 - CASSLWDSNQPQHF TGTGCCAGCAGTTTGTGGGATAGCAATCAGCCCCAGCATTTT
few TRBJ1-6 TRBV6-6 - CASRLYVGDIEYF TGTGCCAGCAGGCTTTACGTTGGGGACATCGAATACTTT
- TRBJ2-1 TRBV24-1 - CATSEGGRANNEQFF TGTGCCACCAGTGAGGGGGGTAGGGCCAATAATGAGCAGTTCTTC
- TRBJ2-4 TRBV2 - CASSGGHPAF TGTGCCAGCAGTGGGGGACACCCGGCCTTC
- TRBJ1-2 TRBV5-6 TRBD1 CASSFTGTGVGGYTF TGTGCCAGCAGCTTCACCGGGACAGGGGTTGGTGGCTACACCTTC
- TRBJ1-2 TRBV6-5 - CASNVQWADYGYTF TGTGCCAGCAATGTACAATGGGCGGACTATGGCTACACCTTC
- TRBJ1-2 TRBV19 - CASRDRGYTF TGTGCCAGTAGGGACAGAGGCTACACCTTC
- TRBJ2-3 TRBV5-1 - CASKTPSGTDTQYF TGCGCCAGCAAAACCCCGAGCGGCACAGATACGCAGTATTTT
- TRBJ2-5 TRBV6-2/TRBV6-3 TRBD2 CASSPHSSAGGRETQYF TGTGCCAGCAGTCCCCATTCCTCGGCGGGGGGCAGGGAGACCCAGTACTTC
- TRBJ1-1 TRBV5-1 TRBD1 CASSLLRTGPNTEAFF TGCGCCAGCAGCTTACTTAGGACAGGACCAAACACTGAAGCTTTCTTT
once TRBJ1-5 TRBV19 TRBD1 CASSIIQGDQPQHF TGTGCCAGTAGTATTATCCAGGGGGATCAGCCCCAGCATTTT
- TRBJ1-2 TRBV5-6 - CASTRLGAGRIERSYGYTF TGTGCCAGCACTCGGCTTGGGGCAGGGAGGATCGAGAGGAGTTATGGCTACACCTTC
- TRBJ2-2 TRBV4-3 - CASSQYTGGGFTGELFF TGCGCCAGCAGCCAATACACCGGTGGGGGGTTCACCGGGGAGCTGTTTTTT
- TRBJ1-3 TRBV5-1 TRBD1 CASKRDSSGNTIYF TGCGCCAGCAAAAGGGACAGCTCTGGAAACACCATATATTTT
- TRBJ2-7 TRBV7-2 TRBD1 CASSLVQGAVEQYF TGTGCCAGCAGCTTAGTACAGGGGGCCGTCGAGCAGTACTTC
- TRBJ1-1 TRBV4-1 TRBD1 CASRKTGGMTEAFF TGCGCCAGCAGGAAGACAGGGGGGATGACTGAAGCTTTCTTT
- TRBJ1-4 TRBV3-1/TRBV3-2 - CASSPWGADEKLFF TGTGCCAGCAGCCCATGGGGGGCTGATGAAAAACTGTTTTTT
- TRBJ1-3 TRBV15 - CATSSWGSGNTIYF TGTGCCACCAGCAGTTGGGGGTCTGGAAACACCATATATTTT
- TRBJ1-4 TRBV7-2 - CASSLNNEKLFF TGTGCCAGCAGCTTAAATAATGAAAAACTGTTTTTT
- TRBJ2-2 TRBV3-1/TRBV3-2 - CASSQVRTFNTGELFF TGTGCCAGCAGCCAAGTAAGAACTTTTAACACCGGGGAGCTGTTTTTT
- TRBJ1-5 TRBV6-6 - CASSYQGPQHF TGTGCCAGCAGTTACCAGGGGCCCCAGCATTTT
many TRBJ2-7 TRBV18 - CASSKPSYEQYF TGTGCCAGCTCCAAACCTAGCTACGAGCAGTACTTC
few TRBJ2-2 TRBV4-3 TRBD1 CASSHLKSTGAAGELFF TGCGCCAGCAGCCACTTAAAATCGACAGGGGCCGCCGGGGAGCTGTTTTTT
- TRBJ1-5 TRBV11-2 TRBD1 CASSRDRDQPQHF TGTGCCAGCAGCAGAGACAGGGATCAGCCCCAGCATTTT
- TRBJ1-6 TRBV5-1 - CASSLAPGPTSPLHF TGCGCCAGCAGCTTGGCCCCGGGACCGACTTCACCCCTCCACTTT
- TRBJ2-2 TRBV7-8 - CASSLSWGDTTRELFF TGTGCCAGCAGCTTATCCTGGGGGGATACCACCCGGGAGCTGTTTTTT
- TRBJ2-1 TRBV30 - CAWRERGSSYNEQFF TGTGCCTGGAGGGAACGCGGAAGCTCCTACAATGAGCAGTTCTTC
- TRBJ2-1 TRBV6-2/TRBV6-3 - CASSFDRYNEQFF TGTGCCAGCAGTTTCGACAGATACAATGAGCAGTTCTTC
- TRBJ2-1 TRBV4-3 TRBD1 CASRHGQGARNEQFF TGCGCCAGCCGCCATGGGCAGGGGGCAAGAAATGAGCAGTTCTTC
- TRBJ2-2 TRBV4-2 - CASSQGVQGITNTGELFF TGTGCCAGCAGCCAAGGGGTCCAGGGGATAACAAACACCGGGGAGCTGTTTTTT
- TRBJ2-5 TRBV3-1/TRBV3-2 TRBD1 CASSQDGTGIYQETQYF TGTGCCAGCAGCCAAGATGGGACAGGGATTTACCAAGAGACCCAGTACTTC
once TRBJ2-7 TRBV15 - CATSRDRKTYEQYF TGTGCCACCAGCAGAGATCGGAAAACCTACGAGCAGTACTTC
- TRBJ1-2 TRBV7-5 - CVRLGTANYGYTF TGTGTCAGATTGGGGACAGCTAACTATGGCTACACCTTC